This TCR beta chain was identified in a study of shared clonotypes between healthy human individuals. This CDR3 is 12 amino acids long. The V end was cut by 3 bases, the J end by 6 bases, with 8 bases between. Germline values: CDR1 GTSNPN, CDR2 SVGIG (reference sequence). TCRdb's table, derived via immunoSEQ multiplex PCR, lists solely in-frame clones and lacks some. The profile shows about 1,800,000 clones, over 85% of them singletons. Naive CD8 cells lacked CD45RO, underwent positive selection for CCR7 and left out terminally differentiated effector memory CD45RA+ cells. Sequenced: naive CD8+ T cells sorted from blood. The TCR sequence derives from a man aged 18 to 29 in good health. The chain recombines TRBV30 with TRBJ1-4; no firm D call. Here the CDR3 DNA reads TGTGCCTGGAGCCCCCCCCATGAAAAACTGTTTTTT. Residues: CAWSPPHEKLFF.